The clone carrying this T cell receptor beta chain was picked up a small number of times. Antigen: not known. Based on CD45RO/CCR7/CD25/CD127/CD95/CD27, CD4+ regulatory, stem cell-like memory, naive and central memory cells were sorted. Expressed TCRB transcripts were sequenced because the isolated RNA had all been reverse transcribed beforehand. TCRdb's copy holds only in-frame clones and misses some; the assay was immunoSEQ multiplex PCR. The table has around 300,000 clones, 11% seen once. The sample belongs to a study of beta chain features in type 1 diabetes. Findings and limits, study-wide: TCRB repertoires of naive, central memory and Treg cells appeared more similar among patients than among healthy donors.

The V end was cut by 4 bases, the J end by 2 bases, with 18 bases between. The CDR3 consists of 17 residues. Germline CDR1 and CDR2: LNHNV and YYDKDF (reference sequence). The TCR comes from a woman in her twenties or thirties in good health. The chain carries TRBV15 and TRBJ2-1; tentative D call: TRBD2 (6 bases). Sequencing used naive CD4+ T cells from blood. This CDR3 is CATSTLAGGIPYNEQFF. The CDR3 region has the DNA TGTGCCACCAGCACCTTAGCCGGAGGGATCCCCTACAATGAGCAGTTCTTC.